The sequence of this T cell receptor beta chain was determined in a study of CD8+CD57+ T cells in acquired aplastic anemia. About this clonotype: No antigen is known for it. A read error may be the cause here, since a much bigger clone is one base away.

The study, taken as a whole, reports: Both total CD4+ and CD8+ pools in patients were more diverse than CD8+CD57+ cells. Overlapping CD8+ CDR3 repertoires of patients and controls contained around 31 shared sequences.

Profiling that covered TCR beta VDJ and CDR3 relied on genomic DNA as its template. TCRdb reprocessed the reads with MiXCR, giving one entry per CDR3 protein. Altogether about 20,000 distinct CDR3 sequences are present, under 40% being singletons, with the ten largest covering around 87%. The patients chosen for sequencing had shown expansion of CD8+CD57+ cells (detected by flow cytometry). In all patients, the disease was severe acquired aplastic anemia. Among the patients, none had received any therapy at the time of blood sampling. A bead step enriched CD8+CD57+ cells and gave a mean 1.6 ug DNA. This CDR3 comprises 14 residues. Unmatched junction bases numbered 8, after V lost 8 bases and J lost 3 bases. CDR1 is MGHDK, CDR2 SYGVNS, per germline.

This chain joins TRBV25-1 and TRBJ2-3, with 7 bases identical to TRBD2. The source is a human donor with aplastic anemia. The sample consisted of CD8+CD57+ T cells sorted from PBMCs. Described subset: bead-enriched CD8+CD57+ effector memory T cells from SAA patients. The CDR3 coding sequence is TGTGCCAGCCTTACTGGCGGGAGTACAGATACGCAGTATTTT. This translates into CASLTGGSTDTQYF.